A selection of T cell receptor beta chains follows, all from one sample in a study of cytomegalovirus exposure and HLA in healthy donors. The assay was immunoSEQ multiplex PCR, and TCRdb's table has in-frame clones only and misses some. The sample lists some 200,000 clones, around 81% occurring once. Sequencing was performed on PBMCs. The receptor source for this set is a young woman in good health and CMV-seronegative. Each CDR3 is given with its conserved first and last residue. Fields, in order: J gene, V gene, CDR3 length, clone size, D gene, CDR3 protein, CDR3 DNA. The D gene is left open where the match is weak. Clone size is not always given. Where it is, it says once, few, many or a class for expanded clones.

J gene: TRBJ2-7; V gene: TRBV28; CDR3 length: 17; clone size: -; D gene: TRBD1; CDR3 protein: CASSPSTLDRGNYEQYF; CDR3 DNA: TGTGCCAGCAGTCCATCTACTCTGGACAGGGGGAACTACGAGCAGTACTTC
J gene: TRBJ1-5; V gene: TRBV6-6; CDR3 length: 13; clone size: -; D gene: -; CDR3 protein: CASTERGIQPQHF; CDR3 DNA: TGTGCCAGCACGGAGCGGGGAATTCAGCCCCAGCATTTT
J gene: TRBJ2-7; V gene: TRBV30; CDR3 length: 13; clone size: -; D gene: TRBD2; CDR3 protein: CAWSSGGGYEQYF; CDR3 DNA: TGTGCCTGGAGTAGTGGGGGGGGCTACGAGCAGTACTTC
J gene: TRBJ1-2; V gene: TRBV27; CDR3 length: 17; clone size: -; D gene: TRBD1; CDR3 protein: CASSTSPQQGADYGYTF; CDR3 DNA: TGTGCCAGCAGTACCTCTCCCCAACAGGGGGCAGACTATGGCTACACCTTC
J gene: TRBJ1-6; V gene: TRBV15; CDR3 length: 13; clone size: -; D gene: -; CDR3 protein: CATSREAESPLHF; CDR3 DNA: TGTGCCACCAGCAGGGAGGCAGAATCACCCCTCCACTTT
J gene: TRBJ2-2; V gene: TRBV28; CDR3 length: 16; clone size: -; D gene: TRBD1; CDR3 protein: CASSFDWDRAHGELFF; CDR3 DNA: TGTGCCAGCAGTTTTGACTGGGACAGGGCTCACGGGGAGCTGTTTTTT
J gene: TRBJ2-7; V gene: TRBV28; CDR3 length: 11; clone size: -; D gene: -; CDR3 protein: CASYNNYEQYF; CDR3 DNA: TGTGCCAGCTATAACAACTACGAGCAGTACTTC
J gene: TRBJ2-5; V gene: TRBV19; CDR3 length: 13; clone size: few; D gene: -; CDR3 protein: CASSMLGAETQYF; CDR3 DNA: TGTGCCAGTAGTATGCTGGGGGCAGAGACCCAGTACTTC
J gene: TRBJ2-7; V gene: TRBV28; CDR3 length: 11; clone size: -; D gene: -; CDR3 protein: CASGPAYEQYF; CDR3 DNA: TGTGCCAGCGGTCCGGCCTACGAGCAGTACTTC
J gene: TRBJ1-6; V gene: TRBV6-5; CDR3 length: 14; clone size: -; D gene: TRBD1; CDR3 protein: CASSDRGDGSPLHF; CDR3 DNA: TGTGCCAGCAGCGACAGGGGTGATGGGTCACCCCTCCACTTT
J gene: TRBJ2-5; V gene: TRBV6-6; CDR3 length: 15; clone size: few; D gene: -; CDR3 protein: CASSYTSSLQETQYF; CDR3 DNA: TGTGCCAGCAGTTACACCTCTAGCCTCCAAGAGACCCAGTACTTC
J gene: TRBJ2-4; V gene: TRBV5-6; CDR3 length: 15; clone size: -; D gene: TRBD1; CDR3 protein: CASSPGQGPDGIQYF; CDR3 DNA: TGTGCCAGCAGCCCTGGACAGGGGCCGGACGGCATTCAGTACTTC
J gene: TRBJ1-1; V gene: TRBV7-2; CDR3 length: 16; clone size: -; D gene: -; CDR3 protein: CASSSTPGHRNTEAFF; CDR3 DNA: TGTGCCAGCAGCTCTACGCCGGGACACAGGAACACTGAAGCTTTCTTT
J gene: TRBJ2-2; V gene: TRBV11-2; CDR3 length: 15; clone size: -; D gene: TRBD2; CDR3 protein: CASNRRELRTGELFF; CDR3 DNA: TGTGCCAGCAACAGGCGGGAGTTGAGGACCGGGGAGCTGTTTTTT
J gene: TRBJ1-5; V gene: TRBV9; CDR3 length: 15; clone size: -; D gene: TRBD1; CDR3 protein: CASSVGQGLNQPQHF; CDR3 DNA: TGTGCCAGCAGCGTAGGACAGGGACTTAATCAGCCCCAGCATTTT
J gene: TRBJ2-4; V gene: TRBV5-1; CDR3 length: 14; clone size: -; D gene: TRBD2; CDR3 protein: CASSLGTSGDIQYF; CDR3 DNA: TGCGCCAGCAGCTTGGGGACTAGCGGCGACATTCAGTACTTC
J gene: TRBJ1-5; V gene: TRBV5-8; CDR3 length: 17; clone size: -; D gene: -; CDR3 protein: CASSLEASSYSNQPQHF; CDR3 DNA: TGTGCCAGCAGCTTGGAGGCGTCTAGTTATAGCAATCAGCCCCAGCATTTT
J gene: TRBJ2-2; V gene: TRBV28; CDR3 length: 15; clone size: -; D gene: -; CDR3 protein: CASSRRAGRTGELFF; CDR3 DNA: TGTGCCAGCAGTCGGAGGGCTGGACGGACCGGGGAGCTGTTTTTT
J gene: TRBJ2-1; V gene: TRBV28; CDR3 length: 16; clone size: -; D gene: -; CDR3 protein: CASRTEERGRYNEQFF; CDR3 DNA: TGTGCCAGCAGGACCGAGGAAAGGGGAAGGTACAATGAGCAGTTCTTC
J gene: TRBJ1-2; V gene: TRBV7-9; CDR3 length: 13; clone size: once; D gene: -; CDR3 protein: CASSSGAGNGYTF; CDR3 DNA: TGTGCCAGCAGCTCAGGGGCAGGGAATGGCTACACCTTC
J gene: TRBJ2-1; V gene: TRBV4-1; CDR3 length: 13; clone size: -; D gene: -; CDR3 protein: CASEDRNYNEQFF; CDR3 DNA: TGCGCCAGCGAAGACAGAAACTACAATGAGCAGTTCTTC